This passage covers 20 T cell receptor beta chains from one sample sequenced in a study of tumor and adjacent non-tumor tissue in lung cancer. This sample's RNA came from whole unsorted tissue. A modified ARM-PCR protocol with three rounds of nested PCR amplified TCRbeta. Using its own MiXCR run on the multiplex PCR reads, TCRdb lists one record per CDR3 protein. The table lists around 210,000 distinct CDR3 sequences, about 76% of them singletons, with approximately 26% in the top ten. Source material: lung tumor tissue. The receptors shown here come from a man aged 60 to 69 with non-small cell lung cancer.

With respect to this clonotype: A clone one base away is much larger, so this may be a read error. The chain employs TRBV6-2 or TRBV6-3 and TRBJ2-2, with D perhaps assigned TRBD1 or TRBD2 (5 bases each). Germline-derived CDR1 and CDR2 are MNHEY and SVGEGT. V was clipped by 6 bases and J by 3 bases, with 11 bases between them. The CDR3 consists of 14 residues. The CDR3 sequence: CASRGTMDTGELFF. The CDR3 DNA sequence: TGTGCCAGCAGAGGGACCATGGACACCGGGGAGCTGTTTTTT.

This clonotype was detected a few times. The chain is built from TRBV20-1 and TRBJ2-5; 7 nucleotides agree with TRBD2. CDR3 length equals 15 residues. Germline-derived CDR1 and CDR2 are DFQATT and SNEGSKA (reference sequence). V shed 3 bases, J shed 4 bases, and the junction held 11 bases outside the gene matches. CDR3 sequence reads: CSASPPSGGGETQYF. The CDR3 DNA follows: TGCAGTGCTAGTCCCCCTAGCGGAGGAGGAGAGACCCAGTACTTC.

The rearrangement links TRBV12-3 or TRBV12-4 to TRBJ2-3; TRBD2 matches 10 bases. Trimming removed 7 bases from V and 7 bases from J; junction bases left unmatched: 8. The CDR3 is 14 amino acids. This CDR3 reads CASTPSGRPNTQYF. In DNA form, the CDR3 reads TGTGCCAGCACTCCTAGCGGGAGACCAAATACGCAGTATTTT.

This chain connects TRBV20-1 to TRBJ1-2, with 7 bases fitting TRBD1. V was clipped by 4 bases and J by 8 bases; unmatched bases: 10. Per the germline V gene, CDR1 is DFQATT and CDR2 is SNEGSKA (reference sequence). The CDR3 has 13 amino acids. The CDR3 nucleotides read TGCAGTGCTACCGACCCCTCAGGGGGAGGCTACACCTTC. Translated, it gives CSATDPSGGGYTF.

This clonotype has ten or more counts. The V gene is TRBV10-2, the J gene TRBJ2-5, with TRBD2 as a possible D gene (5 bases). CDR3 size: 14 residues. The ends were cut back, 2 bases at V and 5 bases at J, with 12 bases in the middle. The germline gives CDR1 WSHSY, CDR2 SAAADI. The chain's CDR3 is CASSETPGGETQYF. The DNA of the CDR3 is TGCGCCAGCAGTGAGACCCCCGGCGGGGAGACCCAGTACTTC.

In regard to this clonotype: Being one base from a much bigger clone, this may be a read error. The chain carries TRBV25-1 and TRBJ1-3, with D hard to call. CDR3 length: 13 residues. Germline V gene sequence: CDR1 MGHDK, CDR2 SYGVNS. Trimming cost V 3 bases and J 2 bases, with 5 bases left between them. CDR3 DNA: TGTGCCAGCAGTGACAAACCTGGAAACACCATATATTTT. As protein: CASSDKPGNTIYF.

Comments on this clonotype: A read error may explain this, as a much larger clone is one base away. This CDR3 fails to terminate in the conserved phenylalanine or tryptophan, so it likely reflects a read error. V and J are TRBV20-1 and TRBJ2-7; weak D call: TRBD2 (6 bases). Germline values: CDR1 DFQATT, CDR2 SNEGSKA (reference sequence). Trimming cost V 3 bases and J 3 bases, with 18 bases left between them. This CDR3 spans 15 amino acids. The CDR3 nucleotides read TGCAGTGCTAGGGCGGATCGGGGGTTGGTCTACGAGCAGTACTCC. Encoded protein: CSARADRGLVYEQYS.

A remark on this clonotype: A much larger clone is a single base away; this may be a read error. The chain uses TRBV20-1 and TRBJ1-5; D is undetermined. This CDR3 comprises 13 residues. V dropped 3 bases and J dropped 2 bases, with 8 bases sitting between them. The germline gives CDR1 DFQATT, CDR2 SNEGSKA (reference sequence). The CDR3 bases are TGCAGTGCTAGGGGTCTCGGCAATCAGCCCCAGCATTTT. It codes for CSARGLGNQPQHF.

V and J are TRBV5-5 and TRBJ1-1, with TRBD1 as a possible D gene (6 bases). The germline V gene has CDR1 SGHKS and CDR2 YYEKEE (reference sequence). This CDR3 has 15 amino acids. V was shortened by 4 bases and J by 10 bases, with 23 bases between the two germline ends. CDR3 loop: CASSPRPGGPPGAFF. The CDR3 DNA follows: TGTGCCAGCAGCCCGCGCCCCGGGGGCCCGCCTGGAGCTTTCTTT.

On this clonotype: A much larger clone sits a single nucleotide away, making a read error possible. The rearrangement joins TRBV6-1 to TRBJ2-7; tentative D call: TRBD1 (5 bases). This CDR3 is built from 11 residues. Trimming took off 5 bases at V and 5 bases at J, with 7 bases between the two ends. Germline V lookup: CDR1 MNHNS, CDR2 SASEGT. The CDR3 nucleotides read TGTGCCAGCAGTCTGGACAACGAGCAGTACTTC. Protein product: CASSLDNEQYF.

The chain carries TRBV20-1 and TRBJ2-7, with TRBD2 as a possible D gene (5 bases). The CDR3 is made up of 13 amino acids. Trimming removed 5 bases at V and 3 bases at J, with 14 bases between. The germline gives CDR1 DFQATT, CDR2 SNEGSKA (reference sequence). The CDR3 nucleotides are TGCAGTGCTCAGGCGCGGGCTAACTACGAGCAGTACTTC. Protein product: CSAQARANYEQYF.

The chain employs TRBV28 and TRBJ2-1; D is unclear. Germline assignment: CDR1 MDHEN and CDR2 SYDVKM. Between the trimmed V and J ends, which lost 3 bases and 12 bases, there was a span of 9 bases. The CDR3 sequence is 11 residues long. In DNA form, the CDR3 reads TGTGCCAGCAGTTTGGAGAAGGGGCAGTTCTTC. It yields the protein CASSLEKGQFF.

The chain is built from TRBV4-2 and TRBJ1-1, with D perhaps TRBD1 (5 bases). The CDR3 consists of 12 residues. The germline V gene has CDR1 LGHNA and CDR2 YNFKEQ. This chain's CDR3 is CASGHWGTEAFF. In DNA form, the CDR3 reads TGTGCTAGCGGCCATTGGGGGACTGAAGCTTTCTTT.

In the case of this clonotype: At one boundary the junction diverges from the germline segment, which might be a read error. The rearrangement links TRBV5-4 to TRBJ2-3; tentatively, D is TRBD1 (6 bases). Germline CDR1 SGHNT, CDR2 YYREEE (reference sequence). The CDR3 extends over 18 amino acids. Here the CDR3 DNA reads TGTGCCAGCAGCTTGGGGGGGCTTATAGGGGTCCGCACAAATACGCAGTATTTT. As protein: CASSLGGLIGVRTNTQYF.

Concerning this clonotype itself: At one of its ends the junction is not consistent with the germline gene, which may arise from a read error. This chain links TRBV6-6 with TRBJ2-1, with a weak D call TRBD1 (6 bases). The CDR3 covers 14 residues. In germline, CDR1 is MNHNY, CDR2 SVGAGI (reference sequence). The CDR3 loop reads CASTGTTKHNEQSF. DNA for the CDR3: TGTGCCAGTACCGGGACAACCAAACACAATGAGCAGTCCTTC.

This clonotype has a handful of counts. The junction and the germline gene differ at one end; a read error may be behind it. The V gene is TRBV11-2, the J gene TRBJ2-1, with unresolved D. The germline CDR1 and CDR2 sequences are SGHAT and FQNNGV. The CDR3 is made up of 13 amino acids. The CDR3 protein is CAGSSAFYSDQFF. Here the CDR3 DNA reads TGTGCCGGCAGCTCTGCATTTTACAGTGATCAGTTCTTC. Together with reference TRBV11-2 and TRBJ2-1, the CDR3 gives the full variable domain: EAGVAQSPRYKIIEKRQSVAFWCNPISGHATLYWYQQILGQGPKLLIQFQNNGVVDDSQLPKDRFSAERLKGVDSTLKIQPAKLEDSAVYLCAGSSAFYSDQFFGPGTRLTVL.

On this clonotype itself: Sequence at one end of the junction differs from germline and may be a read error. The chain is built from TRBV6-6 and TRBJ2-7; 7 bases map to TRBD2. The V gene's germline CDR1 is MNHNY and CDR2 SVGAGI (reference sequence). CDR3 length: 14 amino acids. The CDR3 DNA follows: TGTGCCAGCAATTACGGGGCGGGGGTAAACGAGCAGTATTTC. It yields the protein CASNYGAGVNEQYF.

This clonotype was found a few times. For the CDR3, the DNA is TGCGCCAGCAGCGTGGGACTAGCCAGCACCGGGGAGCTGTTTTTT. Translation: CASSVGLASTGELFF. V and J are TRBV5-1 and TRBJ2-2; 9 positions match TRBD2. Unmatched junction bases numbered 5, after V lost 4 bases and J lost 4 bases. Germline V lookup: CDR1 SGHRS, CDR2 YFSETQ. This CDR3 has 15 residues.

This clonotype was seen only a few times. The CDR3 carries no conserved terminal phenylalanine or tryptophan, so it likely arises from a read error. V gene TRBV11-2 combines with J gene TRBJ2-5; perhaps D is TRBD1 or TRBD2 (6 bases each). Per the germline V gene, CDR1 is SGHAT and CDR2 is FQNNGV. The CDR3 consists of 14 residues. The CDR3 loop reads CPSSLRGDRETQYL. As DNA, the CDR3 is TGTCCCAGCAGCTTAAGGGGGGATCGAGAGACCCAGTACTTA.

Note on this clonotype: A single base separates this from a much larger clone, so it may be a read error. The V and J genes are TRBV10-1 and TRBJ2-2; 7 bases align to TRBD2. CDR1 is WNHNN and CDR2 is SYGVQD in the germline V gene (reference sequence). This CDR3 comprises 12 residues. CDR3 nucleotides: TGCGTCAGCGGAAGGACTAGAGGGGAGCTGTTTTTT. Protein: CVSGRTRGELFF.